This T cell receptor beta chain was found in a study of blood T cells in healthy people across ages. Study-wide points: Older age coincided with a roughly linear decline in TCR beta diversity per million T cells. There were more naive CD4+ cells and higher diversity in long-lived donors than in aged donors.

With regard to this clonotype: Its specificity is unknown.

A J-beta primer mix and a sample-barcoded 5' primer were used in a second PCR of roughly 7 to 12 cycles. The template-switch adaptor was a 5' adaptor with 12 random nucleotides. It tagged each cDNA molecule. From the 5' RACE reads, TCRdb called clonotypes with MiXCR, one entry per CDR3 protein. Counted here are around 1,500,000 distinct CDR3 sequences, 25% to 30% occurring once; the ten biggest clones make up about 7.7%. The sample was blood. The TCR sequence derives from a woman in her twenties or thirties in good health.

CDR3 DNA sequence: TGTGCCAGCGCCCGGGACAGGGTGATTTGGGCTAAGGAGACCCAGTACTTC. This sequence encodes CASARDRVIWAKETQYF. V is TRBV6-1 and J is TRBJ2-5; TRBD1 aligns across 9 bases. Looked up from germline, CDR1 is MNHNS and CDR2 is SASEGT. This CDR3 is built from 17 residues. With 8 bases clipped from V and 5 bases from J, the junction kept 18 bases outside the gene matches.